One sample yielded the 25 T cell receptor beta chains listed below, sequenced in a study of shared clonotypes between healthy human individuals (dated by TCRdb to between 2020 and 2021). The library was made by the immunoSEQ multiplex PCR assay. The clones in this table, taken by TCRdb from immuneACCESS, are in-frame only. Not every clone is retained; where verified, under half of the shortfall comes from an unresolved V gene, and the cause of the rest is unknown. The sample includes approximately 2.4 million clones, with 90% to 96% observed a single time. Roughly 0.13% of the sample goes to the ten largest clones. Sequences were obtained from naive CD4+ T cells sorted from blood. The sample's cell subset or site label, decoded: CD45RA+ positively selected. These TCRs come from a man in his late teens or twenties in good health.

V is TRBV5-4 and J is TRBJ1-1; 9 nucleotides align to TRBD1. CDR3 length equals 15 residues. Germline V lookup: CDR1 SGHNT, CDR2 YYREEE (reference sequence). J gave up 6 bases and V 3 bases, and 9 bases lay outside the gene matches. CDR3 bases: TGTGCCAGCAGCTCGGGACAGGGTGTTTGGGCTGAAGCTTTCTTT. Translation gives CASSSGQGVWAEAFF.

The V and J genes are TRBV11-2 and TRBJ2-2; 16 bases agree with TRBD2. Germline V gene lookup returns CDR1 SGHAT and CDR2 FQNNGV. Trimming cost V 5 bases and J 5 bases; bases outside gene matches: 11. The CDR3 is 19 amino acids. CDR3 region: CASSPAGLAGGRGTGELFF. The CDR3 region has the DNA TGTGCCAGCAGCCCCGCGGGACTAGCGGGGGGGCGGGGGACCGGGGAGCTGTTTTTT.

This chain links TRBV5-5 with TRBJ2-7; D gene ambiguous. Trimming left V 4 bases short and J 0 bases short, with 11 bases between. This CDR3 has 14 amino acids. Germline loops: CDR1 SGHKS, CDR2 YYEKEE (reference sequence). CDR3 nucleotide sequence: TGTGCCAGCAGCGTGGACGGCCTCTCCTACGAGCAGTACTTC. The encoded protein is CASSVDGLSYEQYF. The full variable domain, with the rest looked up from reference TRBV5-5 and TRBJ2-7, is DAGVTQSPTHLIKTRGQQVTLRCSPISGHKSVSWYQQVLGQGPQFIFQYYEKEERGRGNFPDRFSARQFPNYSSELNVNALLLGDSALYLCASSVDGLSYEQYFGPGTRLTVT.

A note on this clone: Other nucleotide sequences in the sample specify the same CDR3. The chain uses TRBV7-2 and TRBJ2-1; TRBD2 matches 8 bases. Germline V gene lookup returns CDR1 SGHTA and CDR2 FQGNSA. The CDR3 consists of 15 residues. V lost 0 bases and J lost 2; bases outside the gene matches: 0. CDR3 in amino acids: CASSLARGAYNEQFF. CDR3 nucleotides: TGTGCCAGCAGCTTAGCGCGGGGGGCCTACAATGAGCAGTTCTTC.

The chain couples TRBV28 to TRBJ2-3, with TRBD2 matching 9 bases. Germline CDR1 is MDHEN and CDR2 is SYDVKM. This CDR3 spans 15 amino acids. J gave up 1 base and V 5 bases, and 4 bases lay outside the gene matches. CDR3: CASSPAGGGTDTQYF. Here the CDR3 DNA reads TGTGCCAGCAGTCCAGCGGGGGGTGGCACAGATACGCAGTATTTT.

This chain uses TRBV5-1 with TRBJ1-3; D gene unclear. Trimming cost V 0 bases and J 0 bases, with 7 bases left between them. The germline V gene has CDR1 SGHRS and CDR2 YFSETQ. This CDR3 is 15 amino acids long. DNA of the CDR3: TGCGCCAGCAGCTTGGCAGTTACCTCTGGAAACACCATATATTTT. Encoded protein: CASSLAVTSGNTIYF.

The gene calls are TRBV2 and TRBJ2-3, with D unclear. The CDR3 runs 12 residues. Germline CDR1 reads SNHLY; CDR2 reads FYNNEI. Between the trimmed V and J ends, which lost 7 bases and 6 bases, there was a span of 11 bases. The CDR3 region has the DNA TGTGCCAGCACCGATGAGAGGGATACGCAGTATTTT. It yields the protein CASTDERDTQYF.

This sequence joins TRBV7-9 and TRBJ2-1; 8 bases agree with TRBD1. The CDR3 is 16 residues long. The V and J ends lost 6 bases and 7 bases, in that order; junction bases with no gene match: 14. Germline lookup yields CDR1 SEHNR and CDR2 FQNEAQ (reference sequence). DNA for the CDR3: TGTGCCAGCAGATTGACCCCTCAGGGGGCGAGGAATGAGCAGTTCTTC. Its translation: CASRLTPQGARNEQFF.

The J gene is TRBJ1-6, the V gene TRBV7-9; D is ambiguous. Germline lookup yields CDR1 SEHNR and CDR2 FQNEAQ (reference sequence). The CDR3 length is 16 residues. Trimming cost V 4 bases and J 11 bases, with 21 bases left between them. Written as DNA, the CDR3 is TGTGCCAGCAGCTCCCCTGACTCCCGTGGCCATCCACCCCTCCACTTT. Its protein product is CASSSPDSRGHPPLHF.

This chain connects TRBV29-1 to TRBJ1-5; D might be TRBD1 (5 bases). In germline, CDR1 is SQVTM, CDR2 ANQGSEA. V lost 5 bases, J lost 6 bases, and 14 bases lay in between. The CDR3 sequence is 13 residues long. CDR3 sequence (DNA): TGCAGCGTTCTCCGGGGGGACGGTCAGCCCCAGCATTTT. Amino acids: CSVLRGDGQPQHF.

The rearrangement uses TRBV5-4 and TRBJ2-2; TRBD2 is a possible D gene (6 bases). The CDR3 is made up of 15 amino acids. Germline-derived CDR1 and CDR2 are SGHNT and YYREEE (reference sequence). The V gene lost 2 bases and the J gene lost 3 bases, with 11 bases spanning the gap. The CDR3: CASSFAGSDTGELFF. The CDR3 region has the DNA TGTGCCAGCAGCTTCGCGGGGTCAGACACCGGGGAGCTGTTTTTT.

The chain couples TRBV9 to TRBJ1-3; the D is unclear. Germline V gives CDR1 SGDLS, CDR2 YYNGEE. Trimming shortened V by 0 bases and J by 4 bases, and 8 bases separated the two germline ends. The CDR3 sequence is 14 residues long. For the CDR3, the DNA is TGTGCCAGCAGCGTAGCCAATACAGGAAACACCATATATTTT. Translating gives CASSVANTGNTIYF.

The CDR3 DNA is TGCGCCAGCAGCCAAGAAGATGACTGGGACAGAGAGACCCAGTACTTC. Encoded protein: CASSQEDDWDRETQYF. V gene TRBV4-1 combines with J gene TRBJ2-5; 7 nucleotides agree with TRBD1. The germline V gene has CDR1 MGHRA and CDR2 YSYEKL. V dropped 0 bases and J dropped 4; count of bases not matched to a gene: 8. This CDR3 spans 16 amino acids.

V gene TRBV6-6 combines with J gene TRBJ1-2, with 7 bases that match TRBD1. The V gene's germline CDR1 is MNHNY and CDR2 SVGAGI (reference sequence). The V segment lost 2 bases and the J segment 4 bases; nucleotides outside the gene matches: 7. This CDR3 region has 15 residues. In DNA form, the CDR3 reads TGTGCCAGCAGTTACGTGGCAGGGGGGACCTATGGCTACACCTTC. Protein: CASSYVAGGTYGYTF.

The genes are TRBV5-1 and TRBJ1-1; D gene uncertain. V was clipped by 0 bases and J by 4 bases, with 13 bases between them. The CDR3 extends over 15 amino acids. In germline, CDR1 is SGHRS, CDR2 YFSETQ. The CDR3 DNA sequence: TGCGCCAGCAGCTTGGATGGAGGAAGAATCACTGAAGCTTTCTTT. Protein sequence: CASSLDGGRITEAFF.

V and J are TRBV7-9 and TRBJ1-6; D perhaps matches TRBD1 (5 bases). The germline V gene encodes CDR1 SEHNR and CDR2 FQNEAQ (reference sequence). CDR3 length: 13 residues. V was clipped by 6 bases and J by 5 bases, with 8 bases between them. The CDR3 nucleotides are TGTGCCAGCAGTACAGGAGATAATTCACCCCTCCACTTT. Translation: CASSTGDNSPLHF. Drawing the rest from reference TRBV7-9 and TRBJ1-6, the complete variable domain is DTGVSQNPRHKITKRGQNVTFRCDPISEHNRLYWYRQTLGQGPEFLTYFQNEAQLEKSRLLSDRFSAERPKGSFSTLEIQRTEQGDSAMYLCASSTGDNSPLHFGNGTRLTVT.

Details on this clone: Different DNA sequences within this sample yield the same CDR3. This chain connects TRBV5-6 to TRBJ2-7; TRBD1 matches 10 bases. From germline, CDR1 is SGHDT and CDR2 YYEEEE. Unmatched junction bases numbered 3, after V lost 4 bases and J lost 2 bases. This CDR3 comprises 14 residues. The CDR3 DNA is TGTGCCAGCAGCCCCGGACAGGGGGCCTACGAGCAGTACTTC. Translated, it gives CASSPGQGAYEQYF.

The rearrangement joins TRBV5-1 to TRBJ2-3; TRBD2 matches at 14 bases. The trim removed 4 bases at V and 4 bases at J, leaving 5 bases unmatched. In germline, CDR1 is SGHRS, CDR2 YFSETQ. The CDR3 has 16 amino acids. This CDR3 is CASSRSGLAGADTQYF. The CDR3 DNA follows: TGCGCCAGCAGCCGATCGGGACTAGCGGGGGCAGATACGCAGTATTTT.

The rearrangement links TRBV5-4 to TRBJ2-3; the D call may be TRBD1 or TRBD2 (7 bases each). The V end was cut by 4 bases, the J end by 0 bases, with 15 bases between. Germline-derived CDR1 and CDR2 are SGHNT and YYREEE (reference sequence). CDR3 size: 16 residues. The CDR3 reads CASSPFRGGSTDTQYF. DNA for the CDR3: TGTGCCAGCAGCCCCTTCAGGGGGGGAAGCACAGATACGCAGTATTTT.

The J gene is TRBJ1-4, the V gene TRBV30, with unresolved D. The V and J ends lost 2 bases and 7 bases respectively, with 8 bases between them. Germline V lookup: CDR1 GTSNPN, CDR2 SVGIG (reference sequence). This CDR3 contains 12 residues. CDR3: CAWSFGSEKLFF. CDR3 nucleotides: TGTGCCTGGAGTTTTGGTAGTGAAAAACTGTTTTTT. The whole variable domain, filled in from reference TRBV30 and TRBJ1-4, reads SQTIHQWPATLVQPVGSPLSLECTVEGTSNPNLYWYRQAAGRGLQLLFYSVGIGQISSEVPQNLSASRPQDRQFILSSKKLLLSDSGFYLCAWSFGSEKLFFGSGTQLSVL.

The chain joins TRBV28 to TRBJ1-3; no firm D call. The germline gives CDR1 MDHEN, CDR2 SYDVKM. The CDR3 contains 17 residues. V was clipped by 6 bases and J by 3 bases, with 21 bases between them. In nucleotides, the CDR3 is TGTGCCAGCAGGGGCCCATTTGGAGGCTCTGTTGGAAACACCATATATTTT. It translates to CASRGPFGGSVGNTIYF.

The chain carries TRBV6-5 and TRBJ1-4; D may be TRBD1 (6 bases). The CDR3 has 14 residues. Trimming removed 6 bases from V and 8 bases from J, with 16 bases in between. Germline CDR1 is MNHEY and CDR2 is SVGAGI. The DNA of the CDR3 is TGTGCCAGCAGCCGGACGGCCCAGGGGGAAAAACTGTTTTTT. As protein: CASSRTAQGEKLFF.

The V and J genes are TRBV9 and TRBJ1-6; 8 bases map to TRBD1. The ends lost 0 bases at V and 13 bases at J; junction bases unmatched: 6. CDR1 SGDLS and CDR2 YYNGEE come from the germline V gene. This CDR3 is 14 amino acids long. The CDR3 DNA is TGTGCCAGCAGCGTAGAGGCAGGGGGCCATCCCCTCCACTTT. This codes for CASSVEAGGHPLHF. Based on the CDR3 plus reference TRBV9 and TRBJ1-6, the full variable domain is DSGVTQTPKHLITATGQRVTLRCSPRSGDLSVYWYQQSLDQGLQFLIQYYNGEERAKGNILERFSAQQFPDLHSELNLSSLELGDSALYFCASSVEAGGHPLHFGNGTRLTVT.

This chain uses TRBV10-2 with TRBJ2-7; 8 nucleotides agree with TRBD2. CDR1 is WSHSY and CDR2 is SAAADI in the germline V gene. Losses at the gene ends were 1 base for V and 0 bases for J; bases not matched to a gene: 5. This CDR3 has 16 residues. The CDR3 loop is CASSEFGGRNSYEQYF. DNA for the CDR3: TGCGCCAGCAGTGAGTTTGGCGGGAGGAACTCCTACGAGCAGTACTTC.

In its sample, this clone was seen a few times. This chain links TRBV9 with TRBJ2-2; D is tentatively TRBD1 or TRBD2 (5 bases each). The CDR3 covers 15 residues. Germline loops: CDR1 SGDLS, CDR2 YYNGEE. The V and J ends lost 1 base and 3 bases respectively, with 10 bases between them. CDR3: CASSVNQGDTGELFF. Here the CDR3 DNA reads TGTGCCAGCAGCGTAAATCAGGGAGACACCGGGGAGCTGTTTTTT.